This is a list of T cell receptor beta chains from one sample in a study of a mutant IDH1 vaccine in newly diagnosed glioma. Method: immunoSEQ multiplex PCR; TCRdb's copy keeps in-frame clones and lacks some. This sample carries 50,000 to 60,000 clones, 90% to 95% of them seen once, and the ten largest clones take around 2.2%. Their recognized antigens are unknown. The sample here was PBMCs, taken from a glioma patient whose treatment included an IDH1 peptide vaccine. Receptor source: a man aged 50 to 60 with glioma. CDR3s include the opening cysteine and the closing phenylalanine or tryptophan. D genes are given only for firm matches. Where a row states a size, it is once, few, many or the class of an expanded clone; other rows omit it.

TRBJ2-7 TRBV28 few NA 13 TGTGCCAGCACTTATCAGGGGACCTACGAGCAGTACTTC CASTYQGTYEQYF
TRBJ2-7 TRBV7-7 NA NA 14 TGTGCTAGCAGCCCCGGGGTAGCGGAGAACGAGCAGTACTTC CASSPGVAENEQYF
TRBJ2-7 TRBV4-3 NA TRBD1 15 TGCGCCAGCAGCCAGGGGACAGGGGTGGCCTACGAGCAGTACTTC CASSQGTGVAYEQYF
TRBJ1-5 TRBV9 NA NA 14 TGTGCCAGCAGCGTAGGGCCAGACGGTCAGCCCCAGCATTTT CASSVGPDGQPQHF
TRBJ1-1 TRBV6-6 NA NA 14 TGTGCCAGCAGTTACGCCGGGTTCGAGGGTGAAGCTTTCTTT CASSYAGFEGEAFF
TRBJ2-3 TRBV5-1 NA NA 15 TGCGCCAGCAAAACTACCGGGGCTGGCACAGATACGCAGTATTTT CASKTTGAGTDTQYF
TRBJ1-5 TRBV6-6 NA NA 16 TGTGCCAGCAGTTACTCCGGGGGTAATAGCAATCAGCCCCAGCATTTT CASSYSGGNSNQPQHF
TRBJ2-1 TRBV14 NA NA 12 TGTGCCAGCAGCCGTGTCCGAGGAGAGCAGTTCTTC CASSRVRGEQFF
TRBJ2-3 TRBV6-6 NA NA 13 TGTGCCAGCAGTAACGGCCCCACAGATACGCAGTATTTT CASSNGPTDTQYF
TRBJ2-7 TRBV5-3 few NA 14 TGTGCCAGAAGCTTAGTCACGGGGACCTACGAGCAGTACTTC CARSLVTGTYEQYF
TRBJ2-2 TRBV5-4 NA TRBD1 16 TGTGCCAGCAGCATAGGACAGGGCTTTAACACCGGGGAGCTGTTTTTT CASSIGQGFNTGELFF
TRBJ2-1 TRBV6-5 NA TRBD1 14 TGTGCCAGCAGACCATCCGGGACAGGGAATGAGCAGTTCTTC CASRPSGTGNEQFF
TRBJ2-7 TRBV4-2 NA NA 14 TGTGCCAGCAGCCGGAGGCAGGGAGAGGACGAGCAGTACTTC CASSRRQGEDEQYF
TRBJ2-7 TRBV29-1 NA NA 16 TGCAGCGTTGAAAACCCTAGGGCCAGCTCAAAGTACGAGCAGTACTTC CSVENPRASSKYEQYF
TRBJ2-7 TRBV4-1 NA NA 16 TGCGCCAGCAGCCAAGCCGGGCAGGGGATGGCCCACGAGCAGTACTTC CASSQAGQGMAHEQYF
TRBJ1-4 TRBV6-1 NA TRBD1 15 TGTGCCAGCAGTGCCTCGGACAGGGAGGGGGAAAAACTGTTTTTT CASSASDREGEKLFF
TRBJ2-7 TRBV7-2 once TRBD2 15 TGTGCCAGCAGCTTAGGTAGCGGGGGGGCCTACGAGCAGTACTTC CASSLGSGGAYEQYF
TRBJ1-5 TRBV28 NA NA 14 TGTGCCAGCAGTTTGGGTCAGGGCGATCAGCCCCAGCATTTT CASSLGQGDQPQHF
TRBJ2-2 TRBV18 NA NA 13 TGTGCCAGCTCACCACCGAACACCGGGGAGCTGTTTTTT CASSPPNTGELFF
TRBJ1-1 TRBV5-1 once TRBD1 15 TGCGCCAGCAGCTTGGGACAGGGGAGGACTAATGAAGCTTTCTTT CASSLGQGRTNEAFF
TRBJ2-3 TRBV2 once NA 12 TGTGCCAACAGCGAAAACACAGATACGCAGTATTTT CANSENTDTQYF
TRBJ1-5 TRBV6-5 few NA 12 TGTGCCAGCAAACGGAGGGATCAGCCCCAGCATTTT CASKRRDQPQHF
TRBJ2-5 TRBV7-6 NA TRBD2 16 TGTGCCAGCAGCTGGACTGGACTAGCGGGCCAAGAGACCCAGTACTTC CASSWTGLAGQETQYF
TRBJ1-1 TRBV28 NA NA 12 TGTGCCAGCAGCACTACGAACACTGAAGCTTTCTTT CASSTTNTEAFF
TRBJ2-7 TRBV5-1 few NA 16 TGCGCCAGCAGCCCGCGCCGACAGACAGATCTGCGGGGGCAGTACTTC CASSPRRQTDLRGQYF
TRBJ2-7 TRBV18 NA TRBD1 15 TGTGCCAGCTCAACAGGGGGCGGGGGCTCCTACGAGCAGTACTTC CASSTGGGGSYEQYF
TRBJ1-1 TRBV19 NA NA 13 TGTGCCAGTAGTATAACCGCGAACACTGAAGCTTTCTTT CASSITANTEAFF
TRBJ2-7 TRBV11-2 NA TRBD2 17 TGTGCCAGCAGCCACCGGACTAGCGGGAGATCTATCTACGAGCAGTACTTC CASSHRTSGRSIYEQYF
TRBJ1-1 TRBV28 NA NA 16 TGTGCCAGCAGTTTATGGGTATCAGAGCTGGCCACTGAAGCTTTCTTT CASSLWVSELATEAFF
TRBJ1-6 TRBV14 NA NA 15 TGTGCCAGCAGCCCTCCGGGATCCTATAATTCACCCCTCCACTTT CASSPPGSYNSPLHF
TRBJ2-7 TRBV6-5 NA TRBD2 14 TGTGCCAGCAGTTACCTCGGGGGGGCCGACGAGCAGTACTTC CASSYLGGADEQYF
TRBJ2-7 TRBV10-3 NA TRBD1 15 TGTGCCATCAGTGCCCGGGACAGGGGCGGTTTGGAGCAGTACTTC CAISARDRGGLEQYF
TRBJ1-2 TRBV7-9 NA TRBD1 14 TGTGCCAGCAGTTACGGACAGGGGCTCTATGGCTACACCTTC CASSYGQGLYGYTF
TRBJ2-7 TRBV6-5 NA NA 15 TGTGCCAGCAGCTCCCCGGCCGGGCTTTGGCTCGAGCAGTACTTC CASSSPAGLWLEQYF
TRBJ1-1 TRBV5-1 NA NA 14 TGCGCCAGCAGCTCGGTGGGGGGCCGCACTGAAGCTTTCTTT CASSSVGGRTEAFF
TRBJ2-3 TRBV19 NA NA 12 TGTGCCAGTAGTCAAGGGACAGATACGCAGTATTTT CASSQGTDTQYF
TRBJ2-5 TRBV10-2 NA TRBD2 17 TGCGCCAGCAGTCCCATCCCGGGACTAGCGGGAGAGGAGACCCAGTACTTC CASSPIPGLAGEETQYF
TRBJ1-1 TRBV30 NA NA 13 TGTGCCTGGAGTGTACAGGGGAACACTGAAGCTTTCTTT CAWSVQGNTEAFF
TRBJ1-2 TRBV6-5 NA NA 15 TGTGCCAGCAGTCCGCAGGGTATCGTAGTCTATGGCTACACCTTC CASSPQGIVVYGYTF
TRBJ1-1 TRBV27 NA NA 16 TGTGCCAGCGGCCCTCAAGGACGGGGAGGGAACACTGAAGCTTTCTTT CASGPQGRGGNTEAFF
TRBJ1-1 TRBV9 NA NA 14 TGTGCCAGCAGCGTAGGTTCAGCGAACACTGAAGCTTTCTTT CASSVGSANTEAFF
TRBJ2-7 TRBV27 NA NA 13 TGTGCCAGCAGTTTCACAGGGATATACGAGCAGTACTTC CASSFTGIYEQYF
TRBJ2-7 TRBV29-1 NA TRBD1 13 TGCAGCGTTGAGCGGGACAGGGGCTACGAGCAGTACTTC CSVERDRGYEQYF
TRBJ1-3 TRBV9 NA NA 16 TGTGCCAGCAGCGTAGCTTACCGGAGCTCTGGAAACACCATATATTTT CASSVAYRSSGNTIYF
TRBJ1-6 TRBV4-3 NA NA 15 TGCGCCAGCAGCCGGACGACAGGTGGCGGATCACCCCTCCACTTT CASSRTTGGGSPLHF
TRBJ1-4 TRBV9 NA TRBD1 15 TGTGCCAGCAGCGTAGGGACAGGGGGTAATGAAAAACTGTTTTTT CASSVGTGGNEKLFF
TRBJ1-3 TRBV6-5 NA NA 11 TGTGCCAGCAGTTACTCAAACACCATATATTTT CASSYSNTIYF
TRBJ1-2 TRBV19 NA NA 16 TGTGCCAGTTCCCCGGGTTTTGGGATGGGGACCTATGGCTACACCTTC CASSPGFGMGTYGYTF
TRBJ1-1 TRBV11-1 NA NA 15 TGTGCCAGCAGCTTAGATGCAGGGTGGGTCACTGAAGCTTTCTTT CASSLDAGWVTEAFF
TRBJ1-5 TRBV7-9 NA NA 16 TGTGCCAGCAGCTCCCCACGGGGCTGGGATCTTAAGCCCCAGCATTTT CASSSPRGWDLKPQHF
TRBJ2-2 TRBV4-1 NA TRBD1 17 TGCGCCAGCAGCCATAACACAGGGGGCGCGTTGACCGGGGAGCTGTTTTTT CASSHNTGGALTGELFF
TRBJ2-1 TRBV2 NA TRBD2 18 TGTGCCAGCAGTGACGTTTCTAGCGGAGATCCCTTCGACAATGAGCAGTTCTTC CASSDVSSGDPFDNEQFF